This T cell receptor (beta chain) comes out of a study of cytotoxic CD8 clonotypes in ibrutinib-treated CLL. Study-level information: The patients comprised about a dozen relapsed/refractory and around 15 treatment-naive cases, some 18 IGHV unmutated. General study findings and limits: The study found baseline clonality above age-matched healthy donors, tracking circulating CD8+ T-cell counts.

Germline V gives CDR1 SGHRS, CDR2 YFSETQ. Trimming took 4 bases from V and 6 from J; bases not matched to a gene: 7. The CDR3 is 15 amino acids. Sequencing was designed to attain a depth spanning 1 in 200,000 to 1 in 1 million T cells. Only in-frame clones appear in the TCRdb table, and some are missing; sequencing was by immunoSEQ multiplex PCR. The sample shows roughly 170,000 clones, approximately 80% of them seen only once. Details on this clone: What it binds is unknown.

The chain recombines TRBV5-1 with TRBJ1-4, with TRBD1 matching over 9 bases. The clonotype was recovered from a human donor with chronic lymphocytic leukemia. The sequences come from PBMCs, collected after 24 months of ibrutinib treatment. The CDR3, as DNA: TGCGCCAGCAGCCTAGGGACAGGGTATGATGAAAAACTGTTTTTT. Residues: CASSLGTGYDEKLFF.